The 2 T cell receptor beta chains presented below share a single source sample, sequenced in a study of T cells in Graves' hyperthyroidism and ophthalmopathy. From RNA transcripts, TCR beta CDR3 regions were amplified. The TCR CDR3 first-round RT-PCR relied on the HTBI primer set. Via MiXCR, TCRdb re-called the multiplex PCR reads, giving one row per CDR3 protein. The sample consists of 400,000 to 550,000 distinct CDR3 sequences, 24% of them appearing once. Sequenced sample: blood. The receptor set was obtained from a woman younger than 45 with Graves' ophthalmopathy.

Many counts were recorded for this clonotype. V and J are TRBV6-5 and TRBJ1-2; D possibly corresponds to TRBD1 (6 bases). The CDR3 is 14 amino acids. Germline V CDR1 and CDR2: MNHEY, SVGAGI. Trimming took off 0 bases at V and 6 bases at J, with 11 bases between the two ends. This chain's CDR3 is CASSYSRGNHGYTF. In DNA form, the CDR3 reads TGTGCCAGCAGTTACTCGAGGGGGAATCATGGCTACACCTTC.

This clonotype was recorded many times. CDR3 bases: TGTGCCAGCACCTTCGGAACAGGGGGCTCCGAGCAGTACTTC. Amino acids: CASTFGTGGSEQYF. The chain uses TRBV6-5 and TRBJ2-7; 9 nucleotides line up with TRBD1. Germline CDR1 reads MNHEY; CDR2 reads SVGAGI. V dropped 7 bases and J dropped 6; count of bases not matched to a gene: 10. CDR3 size: 14 residues.